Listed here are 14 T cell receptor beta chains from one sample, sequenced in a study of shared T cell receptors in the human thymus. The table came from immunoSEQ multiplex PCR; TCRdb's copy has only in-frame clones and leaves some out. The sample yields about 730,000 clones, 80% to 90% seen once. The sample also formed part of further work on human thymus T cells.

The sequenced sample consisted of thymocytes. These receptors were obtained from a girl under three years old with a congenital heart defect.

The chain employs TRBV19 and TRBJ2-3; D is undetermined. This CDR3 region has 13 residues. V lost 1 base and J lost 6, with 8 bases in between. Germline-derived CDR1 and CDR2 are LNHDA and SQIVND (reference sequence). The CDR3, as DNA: TGTGCCAGTAGTATAGTCTCCCCGGATACGCAGTATTTT. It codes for CASSIVSPDTQYF.

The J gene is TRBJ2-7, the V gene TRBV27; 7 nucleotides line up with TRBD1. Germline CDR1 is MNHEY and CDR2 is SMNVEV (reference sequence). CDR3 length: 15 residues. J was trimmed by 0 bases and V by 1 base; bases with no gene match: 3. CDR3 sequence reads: CASSLWGQSSYEQYF. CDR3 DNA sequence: TGTGCCAGCAGTTTATGGGGACAGAGCTCCTACGAGCAGTACTTC.

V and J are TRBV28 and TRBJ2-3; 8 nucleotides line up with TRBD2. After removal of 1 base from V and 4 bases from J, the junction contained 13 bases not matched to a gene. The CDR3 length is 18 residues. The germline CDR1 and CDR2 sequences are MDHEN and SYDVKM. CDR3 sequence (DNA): TGTGCCAGCAGTTTATTGGCGGGGGGTCCTCTGGTCGCAGATACGCAGTATTTT. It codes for CASSLLAGGPLVADTQYF.

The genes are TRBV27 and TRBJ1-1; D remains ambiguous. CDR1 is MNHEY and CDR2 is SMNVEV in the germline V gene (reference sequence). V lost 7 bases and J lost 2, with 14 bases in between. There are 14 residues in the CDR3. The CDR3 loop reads CASNPSTANTEAFF. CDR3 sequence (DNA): TGTGCCAGCAATCCCTCCACAGCCAACACTGAAGCTTTCTTT.

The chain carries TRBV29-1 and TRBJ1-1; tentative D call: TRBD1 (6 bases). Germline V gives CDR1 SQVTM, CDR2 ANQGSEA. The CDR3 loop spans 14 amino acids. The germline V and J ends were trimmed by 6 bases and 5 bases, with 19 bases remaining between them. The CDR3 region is CSVPGDPWGTEAFF. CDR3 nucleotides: TGCAGCGTCCCAGGGGATCCGTGGGGGACTGAAGCTTTCTTT.

The CDR3: CASSSTGGRNYGYTF. The CDR3, as DNA: TGTGCCAGCAGTTCTACAGGGGGCCGGAACTATGGCTACACCTTC. The rearrangement links TRBV27 to TRBJ1-2; 9 bases line up with TRBD1. The CDR3 is 15 amino acids. Germline CDR1 is MNHEY and CDR2 is SMNVEV (reference sequence). After removal of 4 bases from V and 2 bases from J, the junction contained 5 bases not matched to a gene.

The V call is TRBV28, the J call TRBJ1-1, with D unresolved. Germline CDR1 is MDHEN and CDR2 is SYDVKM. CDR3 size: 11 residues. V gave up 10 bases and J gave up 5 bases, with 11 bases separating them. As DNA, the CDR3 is TGTGCCACCAGACACATTACTGAAGCTTTCTTT. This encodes CATRHITEAFF.

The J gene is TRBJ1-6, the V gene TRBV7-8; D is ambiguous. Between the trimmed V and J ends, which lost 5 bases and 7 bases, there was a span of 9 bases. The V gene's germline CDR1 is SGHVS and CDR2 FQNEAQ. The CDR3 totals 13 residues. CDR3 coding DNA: TGTGCCAGCAGCACCCTAAAAAATTCACCCCTCCACTTT. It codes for CASSTLKNSPLHF.

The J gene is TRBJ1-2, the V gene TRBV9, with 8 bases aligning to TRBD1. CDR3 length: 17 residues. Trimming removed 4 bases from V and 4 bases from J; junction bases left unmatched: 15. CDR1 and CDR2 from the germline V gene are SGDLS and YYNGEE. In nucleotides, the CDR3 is TGTGCCAGCAGCTCCCGGACAGGGTCAAACCGGAGCTATGGCTACACCTTC. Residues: CASSSRTGSNRSYGYTF.

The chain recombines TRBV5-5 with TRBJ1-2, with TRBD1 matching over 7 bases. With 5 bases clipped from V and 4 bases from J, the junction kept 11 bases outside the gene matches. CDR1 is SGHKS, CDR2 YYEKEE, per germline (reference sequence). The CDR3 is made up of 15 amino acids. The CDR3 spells CASRPTKGAGYGYTF. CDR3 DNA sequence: TGTGCCAGCAGACCCACCAAGGGGGCTGGCTATGGCTACACCTTC.

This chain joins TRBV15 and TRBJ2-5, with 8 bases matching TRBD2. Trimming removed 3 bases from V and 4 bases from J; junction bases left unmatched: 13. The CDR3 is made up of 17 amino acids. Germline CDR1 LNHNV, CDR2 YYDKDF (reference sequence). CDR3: CATSRTNSGGPGETQYF. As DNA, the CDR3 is TGTGCCACCAGCAGGACTAATTCGGGGGGGCCAGGAGAGACCCAGTACTTC.

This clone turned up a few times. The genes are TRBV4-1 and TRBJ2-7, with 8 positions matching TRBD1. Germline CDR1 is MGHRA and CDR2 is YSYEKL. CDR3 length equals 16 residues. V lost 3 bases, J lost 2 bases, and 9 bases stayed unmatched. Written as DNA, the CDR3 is TGCGCCAGCAGCCACGCTCCGGGACAGGACCCCTACGAGCAGTACTTC. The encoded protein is CASSHAPGQDPYEQYF.

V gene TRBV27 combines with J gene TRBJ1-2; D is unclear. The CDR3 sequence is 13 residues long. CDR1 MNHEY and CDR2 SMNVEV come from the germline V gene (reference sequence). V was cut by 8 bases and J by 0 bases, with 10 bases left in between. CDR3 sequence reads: CASRRISNYGYTF. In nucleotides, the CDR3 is TGTGCCAGCCGCAGGATCTCTAACTATGGCTACACCTTC.

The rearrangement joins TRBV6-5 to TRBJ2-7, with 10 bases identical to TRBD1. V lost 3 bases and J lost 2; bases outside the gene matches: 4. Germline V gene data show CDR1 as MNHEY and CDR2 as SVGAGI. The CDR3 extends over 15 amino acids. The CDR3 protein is CASSYLDRGAYEQYF. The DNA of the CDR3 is TGTGCCAGCAGTTATTTGGACAGGGGGGCCTACGAGCAGTACTTC.